The 7 T cell receptor beta chains presented below share a single source sample, sequenced in a study of CD8 T cells in cerebrospinal fluid in Alzheimer's disease. From its re-call of the 10x single-cell sequencing reads, TCRdb lists each CDR3 protein once, without DNA. The repertoire table contains about 1,100 distinct CDR3 sequences. Sequences were obtained from cerebrospinal fluid. These receptors all come from a human donor with mild cognitive impairment.

By frequency, this clonotype is medium-sized. The chain recombines TRBV7-2 with TRBJ2-3. The CDR3 runs 16 residues. Germline CDR1 SGHTA, CDR2 FQGNSA. The chain's CDR3 is CASSPFLLTSTDTQYF.

Its frequency marks this clonotype as large. CDR3 amino acids: CASSYGSHDEQFF. V usage is TRBV5-5 and J usage is TRBJ2-1; the TCRdb D gene call, TRBD2, has no DNA to confirm it. The CDR3 spans 13 residues. Germline-derived CDR1 and CDR2 are SGHKS and YYEKEE (reference sequence).

This clonotype is classed as medium-sized (0.01 to 0.1%) by frequency. The V call is TRBV21-1, the J call TRBJ1-2. TRBV21-1 is classified as a pseudogene. The CDR3 has 13 amino acids. CDR3 protein: CASSPDGNYGYTF.

CDR3: CASSLNGGPAETQYF. The V call is TRBV7-2, the J call TRBJ2-5; with no DNA, the TCRdb D assignment of TRBD2 cannot be verified. The V gene's germline CDR1 is SGHTA and CDR2 FQGNSA. The CDR3 covers 15 residues.

Judged by frequency, this clonotype is medium-sized. V and J are TRBV20-1 and TRBJ1-5; TCRdb gives TRBD1 as the D gene, but with no DNA this cannot be confirmed. The germline V gene has CDR1 DFQATT and CDR2 SNEGSKA (reference sequence). The CDR3 runs 17 residues. The CDR3 reads CSARDLYRGGWDQPQHF.

Measured by frequency, this clonotype is medium-sized (0.01 to 0.1%). The rearrangement joins TRBV27 to TRBJ1-4; TCRdb picks TRBD1, but there is no DNA to check that call. The CDR3 spans 12 residues. Per germline, CDR1 MNHEY and CDR2 SMNVEV (reference sequence). The CDR3 is CASSPDQGKLFF.

This clonotype is deemed large (0.1 to 1%) by its frequency. V is TRBV5-1 and J is TRBJ2-3; lacking DNA, the TRBD1 call made by TCRdb goes unchecked. The CDR3 runs to 15 residues. Germline CDR1 reads SGHRS; CDR2 reads YFSETQ. CDR3 sequence: CASSLAWAPGDTQYF.